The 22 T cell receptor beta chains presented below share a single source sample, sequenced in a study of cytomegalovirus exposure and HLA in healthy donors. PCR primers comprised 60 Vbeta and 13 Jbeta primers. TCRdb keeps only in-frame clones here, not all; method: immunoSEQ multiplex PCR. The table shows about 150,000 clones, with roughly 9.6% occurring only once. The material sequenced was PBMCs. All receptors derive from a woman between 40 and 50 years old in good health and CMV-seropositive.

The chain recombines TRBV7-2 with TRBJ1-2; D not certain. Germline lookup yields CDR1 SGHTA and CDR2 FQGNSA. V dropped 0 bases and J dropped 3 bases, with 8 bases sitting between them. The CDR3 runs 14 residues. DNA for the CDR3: TGTGCCAGCAGCTTAGCCATTCAGGACTATGGCTACACCTTC. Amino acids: CASSLAIQDYGYTF.

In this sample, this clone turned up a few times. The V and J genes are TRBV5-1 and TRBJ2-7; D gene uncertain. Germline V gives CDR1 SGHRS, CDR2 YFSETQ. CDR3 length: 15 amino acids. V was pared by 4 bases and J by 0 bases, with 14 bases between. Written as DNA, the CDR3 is TGCGCCAGCAGCCCGGAAAGGCGGAGCTCCTACGAGCAGTACTTC. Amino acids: CASSPERRSSYEQYF.

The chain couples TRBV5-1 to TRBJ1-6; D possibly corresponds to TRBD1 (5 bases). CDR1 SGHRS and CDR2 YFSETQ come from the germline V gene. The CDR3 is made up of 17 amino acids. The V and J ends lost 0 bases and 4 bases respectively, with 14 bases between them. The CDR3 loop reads CASSLGPPGGYNSPLHF. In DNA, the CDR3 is TGCGCCAGCAGCTTGGGGCCCCCCGGGGGGTATAATTCACCCCTCCACTTT.

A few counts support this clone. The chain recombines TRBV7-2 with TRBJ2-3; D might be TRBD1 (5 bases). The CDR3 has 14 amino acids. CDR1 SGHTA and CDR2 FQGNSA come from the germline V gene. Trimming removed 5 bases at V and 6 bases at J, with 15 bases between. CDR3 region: CASSAQGLGDTQYF. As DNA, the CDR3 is TGTGCCAGCAGCGCCCAGGGCCTCGGGGATACGCAGTATTTT.

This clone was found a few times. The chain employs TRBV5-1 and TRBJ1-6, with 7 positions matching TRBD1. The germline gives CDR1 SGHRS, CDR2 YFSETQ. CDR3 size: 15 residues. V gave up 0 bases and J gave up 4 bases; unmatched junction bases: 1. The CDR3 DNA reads TGCGCCAGCAGCTTGGAGGGGGCGTATAATTCACCCCTCCACTTT. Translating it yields CASSLEGAYNSPLHF.

The CDR3 protein is CASSDRGGSQPQHF. The CDR3 bases are TGTGCCAGCTCGGACAGGGGGGGAAGTCAGCCCCAGCATTTT. The chain is built from TRBV18 and TRBJ1-5; TRBD1 agrees at 10 bases. V dropped 6 bases and J dropped 6; count of bases not matched to a gene: 5. The CDR3 is 14 amino acids. Germline V lookup: CDR1 KGHSH, CDR2 LQKENI.

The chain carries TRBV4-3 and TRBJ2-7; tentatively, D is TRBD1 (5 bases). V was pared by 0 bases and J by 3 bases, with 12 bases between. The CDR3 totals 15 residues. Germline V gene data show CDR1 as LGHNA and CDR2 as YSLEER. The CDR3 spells CASSQEYQGHYEQYF. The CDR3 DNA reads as TGCGCCAGCAGCCAAGAATATCAGGGCCACTACGAGCAGTACTTC.

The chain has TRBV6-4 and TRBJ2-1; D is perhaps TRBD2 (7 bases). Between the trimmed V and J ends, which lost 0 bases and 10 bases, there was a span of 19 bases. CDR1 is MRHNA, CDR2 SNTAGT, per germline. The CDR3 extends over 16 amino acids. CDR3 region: CASSDSGGPNPNEQFF. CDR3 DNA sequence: TGTGCCAGCAGTGACTCGGGGGGGCCTAACCCTAACGAGCAGTTCTTC.

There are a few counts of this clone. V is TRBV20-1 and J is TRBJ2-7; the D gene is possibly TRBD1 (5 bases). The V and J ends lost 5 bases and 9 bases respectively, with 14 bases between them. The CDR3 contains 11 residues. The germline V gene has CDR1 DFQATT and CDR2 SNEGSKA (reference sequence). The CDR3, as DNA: TGCAGTGCTCCCAGGACAAACGGGCAGTACTTC. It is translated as CSAPRTNGQYF.

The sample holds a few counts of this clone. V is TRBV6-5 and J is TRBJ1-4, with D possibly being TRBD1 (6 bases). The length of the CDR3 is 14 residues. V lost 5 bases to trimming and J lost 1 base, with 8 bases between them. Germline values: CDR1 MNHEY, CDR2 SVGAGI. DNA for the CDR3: TGTGCCAGCAGTAAAGGGGGAACTAATGAAAAACTGTTTTTT. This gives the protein CASSKGGTNEKLFF.

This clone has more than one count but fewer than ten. CDR3 sequence: CASSLTTNEKLFF. CDR3 coding DNA: TGTGCCAGCAGTCTAACAACTAATGAAAAACTGTTTTTT. The rearrangement links TRBV5-4 to TRBJ1-4; D is unresolved. CDR3 size: 13 residues. The V end lost 5 bases, the J end lost 0 bases, and 5 bases lay between the germline ends. CDR1 SGHNT and CDR2 YYREEE come from the germline V gene (reference sequence).

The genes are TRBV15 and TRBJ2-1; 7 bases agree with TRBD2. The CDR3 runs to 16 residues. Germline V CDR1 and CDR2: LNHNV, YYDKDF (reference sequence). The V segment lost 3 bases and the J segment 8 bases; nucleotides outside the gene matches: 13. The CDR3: CATSSSGLRPDDEQFF. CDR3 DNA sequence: TGTGCCACCAGCAGTTCGGGACTACGTCCTGATGATGAGCAGTTCTTC.

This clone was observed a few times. The CDR3 reads CASRLDRAANSPLHF. The CDR3 bases are TGTGCCAGTAGGTTGGACAGGGCAGCTAATTCACCCCTCCACTTT. The chain recombines TRBV19 with TRBJ1-6, with TRBD1 matching 8 bases. V trimming: 6 bases; J trimming: 6 bases; junction bases outside the gene matches: 7. The CDR3 consists of 15 residues. Looked up from germline, CDR1 is LNHDA and CDR2 is SQIVND (reference sequence).

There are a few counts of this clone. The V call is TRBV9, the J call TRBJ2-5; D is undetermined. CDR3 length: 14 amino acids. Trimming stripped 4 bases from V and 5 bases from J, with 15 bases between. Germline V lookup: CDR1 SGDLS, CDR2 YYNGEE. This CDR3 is CASSSPQAGETQYF. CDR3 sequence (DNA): TGTGCCAGCAGCTCCCCGCAAGCCGGGGAGACCCAGTACTTC.

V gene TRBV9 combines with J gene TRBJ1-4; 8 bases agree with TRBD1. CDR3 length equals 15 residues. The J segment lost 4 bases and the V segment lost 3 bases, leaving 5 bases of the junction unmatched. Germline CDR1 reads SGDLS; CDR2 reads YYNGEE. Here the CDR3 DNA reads TGTGCCAGCAGCGCCGACAGGGGACGTAATGAAAAACTGTTTTTT. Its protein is CASSADRGRNEKLFF.

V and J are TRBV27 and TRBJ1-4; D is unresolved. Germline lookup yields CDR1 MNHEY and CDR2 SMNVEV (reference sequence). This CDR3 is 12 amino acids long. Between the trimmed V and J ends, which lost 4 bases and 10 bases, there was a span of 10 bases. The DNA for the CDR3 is TGTGCCAGCAGTTCGCTTCGAGGAAAACTGTTTTTT. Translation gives CASSSLRGKLFF. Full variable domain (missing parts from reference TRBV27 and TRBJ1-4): EAQVTQNPRYLITVTGKKLTVTCSQNMNHEYMSWYRQDPGLGLRQIYYSMNVEVTDKGDVPEGYKVSRKEKRNFPLILESPSPNQTSLYFCASSSLRGKLFFGSGTQLSVL.

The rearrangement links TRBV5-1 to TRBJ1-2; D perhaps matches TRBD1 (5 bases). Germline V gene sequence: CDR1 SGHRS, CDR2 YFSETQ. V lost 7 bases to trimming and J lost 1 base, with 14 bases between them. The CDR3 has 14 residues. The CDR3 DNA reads TGCGCCAGCGGACCGGACATTTTTAACTATGGCTACACCTTC. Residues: CASGPDIFNYGYTF.

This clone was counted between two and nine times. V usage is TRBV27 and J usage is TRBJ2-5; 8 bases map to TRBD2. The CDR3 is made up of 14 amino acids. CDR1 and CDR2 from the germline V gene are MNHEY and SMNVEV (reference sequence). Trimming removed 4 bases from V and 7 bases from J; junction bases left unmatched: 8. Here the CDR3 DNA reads TGTGCCAGCAGTTGGCAGCGGGGGTCCGGGACCCAGTACTTC. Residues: CASSWQRGSGTQYF.

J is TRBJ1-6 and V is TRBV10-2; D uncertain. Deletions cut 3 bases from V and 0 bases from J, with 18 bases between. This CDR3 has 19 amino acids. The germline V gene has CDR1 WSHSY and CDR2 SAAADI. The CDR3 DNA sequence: TGCGCCAGCAGTGAATCGTACTCGGGTTTCAGCTCCTATAATTCACCCCTCCACTTT. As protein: CASSESYSGFSSYNSPLHF.

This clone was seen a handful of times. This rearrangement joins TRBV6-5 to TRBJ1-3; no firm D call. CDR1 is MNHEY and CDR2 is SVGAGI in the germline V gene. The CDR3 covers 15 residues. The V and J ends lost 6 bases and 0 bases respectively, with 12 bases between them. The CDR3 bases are TGTGCCAGCAGAAAGTTGGGGAGCTCTGGAAACACCATATATTTT. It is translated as CASRKLGSSGNTIYF.

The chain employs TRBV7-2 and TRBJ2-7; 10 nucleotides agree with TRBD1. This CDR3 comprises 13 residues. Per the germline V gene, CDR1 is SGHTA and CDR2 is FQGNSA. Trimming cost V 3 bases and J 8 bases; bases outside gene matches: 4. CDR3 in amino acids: CASSFDRGQKQYF. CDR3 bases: TGTGCCAGCAGCTTCGACAGGGGGCAGAAGCAGTACTTC.

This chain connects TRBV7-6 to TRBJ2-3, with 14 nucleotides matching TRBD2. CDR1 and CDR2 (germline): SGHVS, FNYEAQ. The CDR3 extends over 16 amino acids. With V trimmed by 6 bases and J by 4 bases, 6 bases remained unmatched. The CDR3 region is CASSRGLAGAPDTQYF. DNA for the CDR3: TGTGCCAGCAGTCGGGGACTAGCGGGGGCGCCAGATACGCAGTATTTT.